These 23 T cell receptor beta chains were sequenced from one sample in a study of blood T cell repertoires in COVID-19. The repertoire was sequenced with immunoSEQ multiplex PCR; TCRdb's copy has only in-frame clones and lacks some. The sample holds 300,000 to 400,000 clones, approximately 85% seen once. Sequencing used peripheral blood. The receptors originated from a human donor in a cohort sampled during active COVID-19.

The sample holds many counts of this clone. The J gene is TRBJ1-4, the V gene TRBV11-2, with TRBD1 as a possible D gene (6 bases). CDR1 SGHAT and CDR2 FQNNGV come from the germline V gene. Trimming removed 1 base at V and 11 bases at J, with 14 bases between. The CDR3 totals 14 residues. The CDR3 nucleotides are TGTGCCAGCAGCTTAGGGAACAGGGTTTGGAAACTGTTTTTT. The encoded protein is CASSLGNRVWKLFF.

The chain links TRBV7-9 to TRBJ2-7, with 8 bases aligning to TRBD1. CDR1 and CDR2 (germline): SEHNR, FQNEAQ (reference sequence). This CDR3 has 17 amino acids. Trimming removed 3 bases from V and 4 bases from J; junction bases left unmatched: 14. CDR3 coding DNA: TGTGCCAGCAGCTTTCGGGCAGGGGGCGGTGGCGGTTACGAGCAGTACTTC. Translating gives CASSFRAGGGGGYEQYF. Variable domain in full (rest from reference TRBV7-9 and TRBJ2-7): DTGVSQNPRHKITKRGQNVTFRCDPISEHNRLYWYRQTLGQGPEFLTYFQNEAQLEKSRLLSDRFSAERPKGSFSTLEIQRTEQGDSAMYLCASSFRAGGGGGYEQYFGPGTRLTVT.

The chain links TRBV19 to TRBJ1-4; TRBD1 agrees at 12 bases. CDR1 is LNHDA and CDR2 is SQIVND in the germline V gene (reference sequence). J lost 4 bases, V lost 2 bases, and 8 bases had no gene match. The length of the CDR3 is 18 residues. This chain's CDR3 is CASSIMGQGAASNEKLFF. CDR3 DNA: TGTGCCAGTAGTATAATGGGACAGGGGGCGGCGAGTAATGAAAAACTGTTTTTT.

The gene calls are TRBV28 and TRBJ2-7; D uncertain. This CDR3 has 15 amino acids. With 2 bases removed from V and 1 base from J, the gap between germline ends came to 12 bases. Germline CDR1 and CDR2: MDHEN and SYDVKM. The CDR3 DNA reads as TGTGCCAGCAGTTTAATGGGCAGTTTGTCCTACGAGCAGTACTTC. Translation: CASSLMGSLSYEQYF. The whole variable domain, remainder taken from reference TRBV28 and TRBJ2-7, is DVKVTQSSRYLVKRTGEKVFLECVQDMDHENMFWYRQDPGLGLRLIYFSYDVKMKEKGDIPEGYSVSREKKERFSLILESASTNQTSMYLCASSLMGSLSYEQYFGPGTRLTVT.

The chain has TRBV24-1 and TRBJ1-1, with TRBD1 matching 9 bases. The CDR3 covers 15 residues. Trimming took 6 bases from V and 5 from J; bases not matched to a gene: 9. CDR1 KGHDR and CDR2 SFDVKD come from the germline V gene. CDR3 protein: CATSRTGAGGTEAFF. The CDR3 DNA follows: TGTGCCACCAGTAGGACAGGGGCAGGGGGAACTGAAGCTTTCTTT.

This clone was detected only once. V and J are TRBV10-1 and TRBJ2-3; the match to TRBD1 covers 9 bases. Germline trimming cut 4 bases from V and 3 bases from J; bases unmatched to any gene: 5. There are 15 residues in the CDR3. Germline CDR1 reads WNHNN; CDR2 reads SYGVQD (reference sequence). Here the CDR3 DNA reads TGCGCCAGCAGTGCGGGACAGGGAGAGACAGATACGCAGTATTTT. Encoded protein: CASSAGQGETDTQYF.

This clone was recorded once. The chain is built from TRBV19 and TRBJ2-2; 8 positions agree with TRBD1. The CDR3 runs to 14 residues. Germline CDR1 LNHDA, CDR2 SQIVND (reference sequence). Unmatched junction bases numbered 0, after V lost 2 bases and J lost 4 bases. In nucleotides, the CDR3 is TGTGCCAGTAGTATAACAGGGGGCACCGGGGAGCTGTTTTTT. Translating gives CASSITGGTGELFF.

This clone has more than one count but fewer than ten. The chain employs TRBV29-1 and TRBJ1-2; D not resolved. Trimming took 1 base from V and 5 from J, leaving 11 bases between them. CDR1 and CDR2 from the germline V gene are SQVTM and ANQGSEA. CDR3 length: 13 residues. The CDR3 nucleotides are TGCAGCGTTGAAGCGCGCGGCATGTATGGCTACACCTTC. It specifies CSVEARGMYGYTF.

The rearrangement joins TRBV7-2 to TRBJ1-1; TRBD1 aligns across 7 bases. V gave up 5 bases and J gave up 0 bases; unmatched junction bases: 9. This CDR3 has 16 residues. The germline gives CDR1 SGHTA, CDR2 FQGNSA. Written as DNA, the CDR3 is TGTGCCAGCAGCCAAAACAGGGGCGGAATGAACACTGAAGCTTTCTTT. This sequence encodes CASSQNRGGMNTEAFF.

V gene TRBV20-1 combines with J gene TRBJ1-2; TRBD1 is a possible D gene (6 bases). The CDR3 length is 11 residues. Germline-derived CDR1 and CDR2 are DFQATT and SNEGSKA (reference sequence). V gave up 8 bases and J gave up 6 bases, with 13 bases separating them. DNA for the CDR3: TGCAGTATCGGCAGGGGAGATGGCTACACCTTC. It codes for CSIGRGDGYTF.

The chain employs TRBV2 and TRBJ1-1; 7 nucleotides line up with TRBD1. This CDR3 comprises 13 residues. Germline CDR1 is SNHLY and CDR2 is FYNNEI. The trim removed 7 bases at V and 4 bases at J, leaving 6 bases unmatched. CDR3 DNA sequence: TGTGCCAGCAAGGGGGCTCTGAGCACTGAAGCTTTCTTT. Encoded protein: CASKGALSTEAFF.

V usage is TRBV25-1 and J usage is TRBJ1-6; D unclear. Germline values: CDR1 MGHDK, CDR2 SYGVNS. Trimming left V 3 bases short and J 10 bases short, with 13 bases between. There are 14 residues in the CDR3. CDR3 sequence reads: CASSDSRIESPLHF. CDR3 coding DNA: TGTGCCAGCAGTGATTCGCGAATAGAGTCACCCCTCCACTTT.

The chain is built from TRBV15 and TRBJ1-2, with a possible D match to TRBD1 (5 bases). CDR3 length: 13 amino acids. V lost 3 bases to trimming and J lost 5 bases, with 10 bases between them. From germline, CDR1 is LNHNV and CDR2 YYDKDF (reference sequence). As DNA, the CDR3 is TGTGCCACCAGCAGTGGACACCTATATGGCTACACCTTC. It is translated as CATSSGHLYGYTF.

The chain is built from TRBV6-2 or TRBV6-3 and TRBJ1-1, with D possibly being TRBD1 (5 bases). V lost 6 bases, J lost 0 bases, and 14 bases lay in between. The CDR3 consists of 15 residues. The germline V gene encodes CDR1 MNHEY and CDR2 SVGEGT. This chain's CDR3 is CASRYGGGMNTEAFF. DNA of the CDR3: TGTGCCAGCAGATACGGCGGGGGGATGAACACTGAAGCTTTCTTT.

This clone has a count of ten or more. V gene TRBV7-8 combines with J gene TRBJ2-5; TRBD1 might be the D (6 bases). The length of the CDR3 is 12 residues. Per the germline V gene, CDR1 is SGHVS and CDR2 is FQNEAQ. The ends were cut back, 7 bases at V and 6 bases at J, with 12 bases in the middle. Here the CDR3 DNA reads TGTGCCAGCATCAGGGGTAAGAAGACCCAGTACTTC. Translation: CASIRGKKTQYF.

CDR3 amino acids: CASSLPGDYGYTF. CDR3 nucleotides: TGTGCCAGCAGCTTGCCCGGGGACTATGGCTACACCTTC. The V and J genes are TRBV5-4 and TRBJ1-2; no firm D call. From germline, CDR1 is SGHNT and CDR2 YYREEE (reference sequence). The V gene lost 1 base and the J gene lost 3 bases, with 7 bases spanning the gap. This CDR3 contains 13 residues.

The chain uses TRBV19 and TRBJ2-1; tentatively, D is TRBD2 (5 bases). Germline CDR1 is LNHDA and CDR2 is SQIVND (reference sequence). Trimming pared 5 bases from V and 1 base from J, leaving 12 bases between. The CDR3 has 15 residues. CDR3 protein: CASSSSGFSYNEQFF. The DNA of the CDR3 is TGTGCCAGTAGTTCGAGCGGCTTTTCCTACAATGAGCAGTTCTTC.

The rearrangement joins TRBV7-9 to TRBJ2-7; 7 bases are shared with TRBD1. The CDR3 sequence is 15 residues long. The ends lost 4 bases at V and 5 bases at J; junction bases unmatched: 11. CDR1 and CDR2 from the germline V gene are SEHNR and FQNEAQ (reference sequence). For the CDR3, the DNA is TGTGCCAGCAGCTCCTCAGGGGGATCGTCGGACGAGCAGTACTTC. It yields the protein CASSSSGGSSDEQYF.

J is TRBJ2-7 and V is TRBV30; D perhaps matches TRBD1 (6 bases). Per germline, CDR1 GTSNPN and CDR2 SVGIG (reference sequence). V lost 7 bases and J lost 0, with 13 bases in between. This CDR3 spans 13 amino acids. In DNA form, the CDR3 reads TGTGCCTCTGACAGGAACCGCTCCTACGAGCAGTACTTC. Amino acid sequence: CASDRNRSYEQYF.

The genes are TRBV5-1 and TRBJ2-7; 8 bases align to TRBD2. The CDR3 sequence is 14 residues long. V shed 0 bases, J shed 1 base, and the junction held 0 bases outside the gene matches. The germline gives CDR1 SGHRS, CDR2 YFSETQ. The CDR3 DNA sequence: TGCGCCAGCAGCTTGGAGCGGGGGTCCTACGAGCAGTACTTC. As protein: CASSLERGSYEQYF.

V gene TRBV3-1 (or the pseudogene TRBV3-2) combines with J gene TRBJ2-7, with a tentative D call TRBD2 (7 bases). Trimming shortened V by 6 bases and J by 7 bases, and 22 bases separated the two germline ends. The CDR3 covers 15 residues. Per germline, CDR1 LGHDT and CDR2 YNNKEL (reference sequence). The CDR3 protein is CASSSVGGAFEEQYF. The CDR3 DNA sequence: TGTGCCAGCAGTTCCGTGGGGGGGGCCTTCGAAGAGCAGTACTTC.

The rearrangement uses TRBV15 and TRBJ2-1, with TRBD2 identical over 10 bases. Trimming took 3 bases from V and 0 from J; bases not matched to a gene: 5. The CDR3 extends over 17 amino acids. Germline V gives CDR1 LNHNV, CDR2 YYDKDF (reference sequence). CDR3: CATSRKRGGDSYNEQFF. The CDR3 DNA reads as TGTGCCACCAGCAGGAAGCGGGGGGGAGACTCCTACAATGAGCAGTTCTTC.

This clone is a singleton in its sample. The chain uses TRBV6-5 and TRBJ1-1; weak D call: TRBD1 (5 bases). V was pared by 2 bases and J by 3 bases, with 10 bases between. Germline loops: CDR1 MNHEY, CDR2 SVGAGI. The CDR3 spans 14 residues. The DNA of the CDR3 is TGTGCCAGCAGTTACGGGGAAGGGGACACTGAAGCTTTCTTT. This codes for CASSYGEGDTEAFF.